This T cell receptor beta chain appears in the sequencing data of a study of T cells in localized non-small cell lung cancer. Measured with immunoSEQ multiplex PCR; TCRdb has only the in-frame clones, and not every one. Seen here are 75,000 to 80,000 clones, over 75% observed once, and the top ten hold more than 9%. The sample consisted of peripheral blood, taken before any cancer treatment. This TCR was sampled from a female donor at least 60 years old with stage I lung adenocarcinoma.

CDR3 loop: CASIPRGFSYEQYF. The CDR3 coding sequence is TGTGCCAGCATTCCCCGAGGGTTCTCCTACGAGCAGTACTTC. The chain employs TRBV6-1 and TRBJ2-7, with D possibly matching TRBD2 (5 bases). V dropped 7 bases and J dropped 0 bases, with 13 bases sitting between them. Germline V gene sequence: CDR1 MNHNS, CDR2 SASEGT. The CDR3 is 14 amino acids.